Listed below are T cell receptor beta chains from one sample, sequenced in a study of blood T cell repertoires in COVID-19. Only in-frame clones appear in the TCRdb table, and some are missing; sequencing was by immunoSEQ multiplex PCR. The sample records tens of thousands of clones, roughly 78% being singletons. The sample taken for sequencing was peripheral blood. These receptors originate from a man between 65 and 85 years old with acute or convalescent COVID-19. The CDR3 runs from the conserved cysteine through the conserved F or W. The D gene is left open where the match is weak. Size tells how often a clone was seen (once, few, many) or the class of an expanded clone, and some rows leave it out.

abundance,d_gene,j_gene,v_gene,CDR3aa,CDR3nt
few,TRBD1,TRBJ2-7,TRBV10-1,CASSTGQSLYEQYF,TGCGCCAGCAGTACGGGACAGAGTTTATACGAGCAGTACTTC
once,.,TRBJ1-3,TRBV2,CASTEGGNGGNTIYF,TGTGCCAGCACCGAGGGGGGGAATGGTGGAAACACCATATATTTT
.,.,TRBJ1-1,TRBV5-8,CASTSRGWNTEAFF,TGTGCCAGCACCTCCAGGGGCTGGAACACTGAAGCTTTCTTT
.,.,TRBJ1-1,TRBV19,CASRRWAENTEAFF,TGTGCCAGTCGGAGGTGGGCGGAGAACACTGAAGCTTTCTTT
.,.,TRBJ2-3,TRBV7-8,CASSLGYTDTQYF,TGTGCCAGCAGCTTAGGCTACACAGATACGCAGTATTTT
.,TRBD2,TRBJ2-7,TRBV7-8,CASSPGGAYEQYF,TGTGCCAGCAGCCCCGGGGGGGCCTACGAGCAGTACTTC
.,.,TRBJ2-6,TRBV7-9,CASSSLISGANVLTF,TGTGCCAGCAGCTCCTTAATCTCTGGGGCCAACGTCCTGACTTTC
.,.,TRBJ2-7,TRBV9,CASSVEGNEQYF,TGTGCCAGCAGCGTGGAGGGAAACGAGCAGTACTTC
.,.,TRBJ2-5,TRBV7-9,CASKSQTGGRETQYF,TGTGCCAGCAAGTCCCAGACGGGGGGCCGGGAGACCCAGTACTTC
.,TRBD1,TRBJ2-5,TRBV6-2/TRBV6-3,CASSSGQGGQTQYF,TGTGCCAGCAGCTCCGGACAGGGTGGGCAGACCCAGTACTTC
.,.,TRBJ2-5,TRBV7-2,CASSFATGTETQYF,TGTGCCAGCAGCTTCGCTACAGGCACGGAGACCCAGTACTTC
.,.,TRBJ1-1,TRBV18,CASSPRGGDNLPRNTEAFF,TGTGCCAGCTCACCACGCGGGGGGGACAACCTCCCTCGAAACACTGAAGCTTTCTTT
once,.,TRBJ2-7,TRBV3-1/TRBV3-2,CASSQGQGGYEQYF,TGTGCCAGCAGCCAAGGGCAGGGCGGCTACGAGCAGTACTTC
.,TRBD2,TRBJ2-7,TRBV5-1,CASRLAGSYEQYF,TGCGCCAGCAGATTAGCGGGGTCCTACGAGCAGTACTTC
.,.,TRBJ2-7,TRBV24-1,CATGQQSSYEQYF,TGTGCCACAGGACAGCAGAGCTCCTACGAGCAGTACTTC
.,.,TRBJ2-1,TRBV27,CASSLRLLREYHNEQFF,TGTGCCAGCAGTTTAAGGCTTTTAAGGGAGTACCATAATGAGCAGTTCTTC
.,.,TRBJ2-2,TRBV6-5,CASSYPREVGELFF,TGTGCCAGCAGTTACCCTCGAGAGGTCGGGGAGCTGTTTTTT
.,TRBD1,TRBJ2-1,TRBV4-3,CASSLRPPGQGAGEQFF,TGCGCCAGCAGCCTCAGACCTCCGGGACAGGGGGCTGGGGAGCAGTTCTTC
.,.,TRBJ2-7,TRBV5-1,CASSLGGGSYEQYF,TGCGCCAGCAGCTTGGGCGGAGGTAGCTACGAGCAGTACTTC
once,.,TRBJ2-1,TRBV7-9,CASRARELEYNEQFF,TGTGCCAGCAGGGCCCGGGAGTTGGAGTACAATGAGCAGTTCTTC
.,.,TRBJ2-5,TRBV24-1,CATSEKPGQEGQYF,TGTGCCACCAGTGAGAAGCCTGGGCAGGAGGGCCAGTACTTC
.,.,TRBJ1-3,TRBV30,CAWSSDASSGNTIYF,TGTGCCTGGAGTTCCGATGCGAGCTCTGGAAACACCATATATTTT
.,.,TRBJ2-3,TRBV15,CATSRGYTDTQYF,TGTGCCACCAGCAGAGGTTACACAGATACGCAGTATTTT
.,TRBD1,TRBJ1-2,TRBV5-4,CASSGGGANYGYTF,TGTGCCAGCAGCGGAGGGGGCGCGAACTATGGCTACACCTTC
.,.,TRBJ2-3,TRBV7-8,CASSLGALSTDTQYF,TGTGCCAGCAGCTTAGGGGCACTCAGCACAGATACGCAGTATTTT
.,TRBD2,TRBJ2-5,TRBV7-8,CASSLTTSGGETQYF,TGTGCCAGCAGCCTTACGACTAGCGGGGGAGAGACCCAGTACTTC
.,TRBD1,TRBJ1-2,TRBV19,CASNDRVNYGYTF,TGTGCCAGTAATGACAGGGTTAACTATGGCTACACCTTC
.,.,TRBJ1-3,TRBV12-5,CASGTGNTIYF,TGTGCTAGTGGGACAGGAAACACCATATATTTT
.,TRBD1,TRBJ2-7,TRBV7-9,CASSPNRGIGLEQYF,TGTGCCAGCAGCCCAAACAGGGGTATAGGGCTCGAGCAGTACTTC
.,TRBD1,TRBJ1-5,TRBV7-6,CASSSQGQGIPACWPQHF,TGTGCCAGCAGCTCGCAGGGACAGGGGATACCCGCGTGTTGGCCCCAGCATTTT
.,TRBD1,TRBJ1-2,TRBV2,CASRGLGQEIYGYTF,TGTGCCAGCAGGGGACTGGGACAGGAGATCTATGGCTACACCTTC
few,TRBD2,TRBJ2-1,TRBV4-1,CASSEARGRAYNEQFF,TGCGCCAGCAGCGAAGCTCGCGGGAGGGCCTACAATGAGCAGTTCTTC
once,.,TRBJ1-3,TRBV7-2,CASSGPGMAGNTIYF,TGTGCCAGCAGCGGCCCAGGGATGGCTGGAAACACCATATATTTT
.,.,TRBJ2-5,TRBV29-1,CSGSDLETQYF,TGCAGCGGCTCGGACTTGGAGACCCAGTACTTC
.,.,TRBJ2-7,TRBV28,CASNGAASSYEQYF,TGTGCCAGCAACGGAGCCGCTAGCTCCTACGAGCAGTACTTC
.,.,TRBJ2-2,TRBV28,CASWVGEYTGELFF,TGTGCCAGCTGGGTGGGAGAGTATACCGGGGAGCTGTTTTTT
.,.,TRBJ2-3,TRBV10-3,CAISDRNRGEYF,TGTGCCATCAGTGATAGAAATAGGGGCGAGTATTTT
.,TRBD2,TRBJ2-1,TRBV7-6,CASSTQTSGGSSYNEQFF,TGTGCCAGCAGCACGCAGACTAGCGGGGGGAGCTCCTACAATGAGCAGTTCTTC
.,TRBD1,TRBJ1-4,TRBV7-8,CASSLAVRGLSEKLFF,TGTGCCAGCAGCTTAGCCGTCAGGGGGCTGAGTGAAAAACTGTTTTTT
.,.,TRBJ2-1,TRBV19,CASRNSFGTNEQFF,TGTGCCAGTAGGAACAGCTTTGGTACGAATGAGCAGTTCTTC
.,.,TRBJ1-1,TRBV19,CASSIFGGNTEAFF,TGTGCCAGTAGTATATTCGGCGGGAACACTGAAGCTTTCTTT